The T cell receptor beta chain under discussion was sequenced for a study of T cells in Graves' hyperthyroidism and ophthalmopathy. Study results and limitations: In the analysis, a 13 V-J model separated ophthalmopathy from stable hyperthyroidism. Blood also showed most of the thyroid clonotypes that were expanded above 0.001.

Unmatched junction bases numbered 5, after V lost 3 bases and J lost 1 base. Germline V lookup: CDR1 SGHRS, CDR2 YFSETQ. CDR3 size: 15 residues. RNA transcripts served as the template for amplifying TCR beta CDR3 regions. First-round RT-PCR of the TCR CDR3 relied on the HTBI primer set. TCRdb analysed the multiplex PCR reads with MiXCR anew, one entry per CDR3 protein. The profile covers about 400,000 distinct CDR3 sequences, with about 13% appearing a single time and around a tenth taken by the ten largest. No progression to ophthalmopathy during 18 months of follow-up defined stable disease. The PBMCs were taken from 10 ml of fresh peripheral blood. This clonotype was observed many times. What it recognizes is unknown.

The specimen was blood. The clonotype originates from a woman between 18 and 29 years old with Graves' hyperthyroidism. The V and J genes are TRBV5-1 and TRBJ2-5; 8 bases are a match to TRBD1. CDR3 DNA sequence: TGCGCCAGCAGCTACGGACAGGGCGGCCAAGAGACCCAGTACTTC. Amino acids: CASSYGQGGQETQYF.